The 2 T cell receptor beta chains below were found in one sample sequenced in a study of blood T cell repertoires in COVID-19. Measured with immunoSEQ multiplex PCR; TCRdb has only the in-frame clones, and not every one. The profile shows about 100,000 clones, around nine tenths of them singletons. Sequenced input: peripheral blood. Every receptor here comes from a man between 50 and 59 years old with active or convalescent COVID-19.

This chain connects TRBV11-2 to TRBJ1-3; D ambiguous. The V gene lost 6 bases and the J gene lost 3 bases, with 18 bases spanning the gap. CDR1 SGHAT and CDR2 FQNNGV come from the germline V gene. CDR3 size: 16 residues. CDR3 nucleotide sequence: TGTGCCAGCAGGGCTGCCCGTGTAGGGAGTGGAAACACCATATATTTT. Protein sequence: CASRAARVGSGNTIYF.

The V call is TRBV2, the J call TRBJ1-5; 9 positions agree with TRBD1. V lost 6 bases to trimming and J lost 7 bases; unmatched junction nucleotides: 13. This CDR3 has 16 amino acids. Germline CDR1 and CDR2: SNHLY and FYNNEI. The CDR3 region is CASSALGQGNNQPQHF. Written as DNA, the CDR3 is TGTGCCAGCAGCGCCCTGGGACAGGGTAATAACCAGCCCCAGCATTTT. Filled out from reference TRBV2 and TRBJ1-5, the complete variable domain reads EPEVTQTPSHQVTQMGQEVILRCVPISNHLYFYWYRQILGQKVEFLVSFYNNEISEKSEIFDDQFSVERPDGSNFTLKIRSTKLEDSAMYFCASSALGQGNNQPQHFGDGTRLSIL.